The sample holds a few counts of the clone carrying this T cell receptor (beta chain). Its target is not known. The sample belongs to a study of post-analysis software for immune sequencing data. Points from the study as a whole: With F measure, samples from one preparation batch clustered together strongly. In patients, about 5 TRBV segments were more frequent than in controls, with TRBV5-6, TRBV5-1 and TRBV20-1 among them. Those with multiple sclerosis, the patient group, showed significantly lower normalized Chao1 diversity than controls.

The V gene lost 4 bases and the J gene lost 4 bases, with 15 bases spanning the gap. Germline V gene lookup returns CDR1 LNHNV and CDR2 YYDKDF (reference sequence). The CDR3 loop spans 15 amino acids. Unique molecular identifiers were built into the TCR beta cDNA libraries. The yield from about 1 to 10 million T cells was 500,000 or so cDNA molecules in total. One entry per CDR3 protein results from TCRdb running MiXCR on the PCR reads. The sample lists fewer than 900,000 distinct CDR3 sequences; approximately 44% were seen once. What was sequenced was blood. The chain carries TRBV15 and TRBJ2-3; D is perhaps TRBD1 or TRBD2 (5 bases each). The clonotype comes from a girl aged 5 to 17 with multiple sclerosis. CDR3 sequence (DNA): TGTGCCACCAGCATGTACACGGGGCGGGCAGATACGCAGTATTTT. This encodes CATSMYTGRADTQYF. The full variable domain, with the rest looked up from reference TRBV15 and TRBJ2-3, is DAMVIQNPRYQVTQFGKPVTLSCSQTLNHNVMYWYQQKSSQAPKLLFHYYDKDFNNEADTPDNFQSRRPNTSFCFLDIRSPGLGDTAMYLCATSMYTGRADTQYFGPGTRLTVL.